Listed here is a single T cell receptor beta chain. What it binds is unknown. Patients with chemo-refractory metastatic non-small-cell lung cancer received focal radiation plus CTLA-4 blockade with ipilimumab. Clones were sequenced by immunoSEQ multiplex PCR, and TCRdb holds only the in-frame ones, with some missing. This table holds about 110,000 clones, about 83% found once. These data belong to a study of radiotherapy plus CTLA-4 blockade in lung cancer. General study findings and limits: Following radiotherapy plus ipilimumab, tumor-derived TCR clones expanded in the blood.

Per the germline V gene, CDR1 is SGHAT and CDR2 is FQNNGV. CDR3 length: 14 amino acids. Trimming removed 4 bases at V and 3 bases at J, with 12 bases between. The gene calls are TRBV11-2 and TRBJ2-5; D possibly corresponds to TRBD2 (6 bases). This TCR was sampled from a human donor with non-small cell lung cancer that progressed on radiotherapy plus ipilimumab. Some clones in this sample may be carry-over from other donors' samples. Sequencing was performed on peripheral blood, taken from a patient treated with radiotherapy plus ipilimumab. CDR3 in DNA: TGTGCCAGCAGCTATAACCGGGGGAAAGAGACCCAGTACTTC. Translated, it gives CASSYNRGKETQYF.